The 32 T cell receptor beta chains below come from one sample, sequenced in a study of cytomegalovirus exposure and HLA in healthy donors. 13 Jbeta primers and 60 Vbeta primers were used for the PCR. The assay was immunoSEQ multiplex PCR, and TCRdb's table has in-frame clones only and misses some. The sample includes about 110,000 clones, roughly 82% seen only once; the top ten take around 3.9%. The specimen sequenced was PBMCs. The receptors were sampled from a human donor in good health.

In this sample, this clone turned up once. The chain has TRBV29-1 and TRBJ1-1, with 7 bases fitting TRBD1. The V gene's germline CDR1 is SQVTM and CDR2 ANQGSEA. The ends lost 7 bases at V and 1 base at J; junction bases unmatched: 3. The CDR3 covers 12 residues. The CDR3 nucleotides are TGCAGCGGAAACAGGGGGAACACTGAAGCTTTCTTT. Residues: CSGNRGNTEAFF.

The genes are TRBV7-2 and TRBJ2-3, with D unresolved. V was trimmed by 3 bases and J by 2 bases, leaving 9 bases between them. This CDR3 has 14 residues. Germline assignment: CDR1 SGHTA and CDR2 FQGNSA. CDR3 protein: CASSFARITDTQYF. The CDR3 DNA reads TGTGCCAGCAGCTTCGCTAGGATCACAGATACGCAGTATTTT. The full variable domain, in which reference TRBV7-2 and TRBJ2-3 provide the parts outside the CDR3, is GAGVSQSPSNKVTEKGKDVELRCDPISGHTALYWYRQSLGQGLEFLIYFQGNSAPDKSGLPSDRFSAERTGGSVSTLTIQRTQQEDSAVYLCASSFARITDTQYFGPGTRLTVL.

This clone came up once. CDR3 protein: CTNARSSYEQYF. The CDR3 nucleotides are TGCACCAACGCGAGGAGCTCCTACGAGCAGTACTTC. This rearrangement joins TRBV1 to TRBJ2-7; the DNA was not compared with TRBD2, the D call given in the table. TRBV1 is a known pseudogene. The CDR3 spans 12 residues.

CDR3 coding DNA: TGTGCCTGGAGAACGCCAGGGGGAACTGAAGCTTTCTTT. It translates to CAWRTPGGTEAFF. This chain uses TRBV30 with TRBJ1-1, with 7 nucleotides matching TRBD1. V shed 3 bases and J 5 bases; nucleotides not matched to a gene: 6. This CDR3 contains 13 residues. CDR1 and CDR2 from the germline V gene are GTSNPN and SVGIG (reference sequence).

The chain is built from TRBV19 and TRBJ2-7; 10 nucleotides agree with TRBD2. The CDR3 runs 14 residues. Trimming removed 10 bases from V and 4 bases from J; junction bases left unmatched: 10. Germline CDR1 and CDR2: LNHDA and SQIVND (reference sequence). The CDR3 spells CANSASGSGYEQYF. DNA of the CDR3: TGTGCCAATTCCGCTAGCGGGAGTGGGTACGAGCAGTACTTC.

In its sample, this clone was seen a few times. This sequence joins TRBV12-1 and TRBJ2-2; the tabulated D call, TRBD2, remains unverified against the DNA. TRBV12-1 is classified as a pseudogene. This CDR3 is 18 amino acids long. In DNA form, the CDR3 reads TGTGCCAGCAGCTTTGCGCTCGCGGCTAGCGGGAGGGTCGGGGAGCTGTTTTTT. Amino acids: CASSFALAASGRVGELFF.

The CDR3 DNA follows: TGTGCCAGCAGCTTAAGGTGGGGGCAGAACACTGAAGCTTTCTTT. Translating gives CASSLRWGQNTEAFF. V is TRBV7-6 and J is TRBJ1-1; the D gene is possibly TRBD1 (6 bases). This CDR3 is built from 15 residues. The germline gives CDR1 SGHVS, CDR2 FNYEAQ. V lost 2 bases to trimming and J lost 1 base, with 11 bases between them.

The chain joins TRBV6-6 to TRBJ2-2; TRBD1 agrees at 8 bases. Trimming took 5 bases from V and 5 from J; bases not matched to a gene: 7. Germline V gives CDR1 MNHNY, CDR2 SVGAGI (reference sequence). This CDR3 is built from 15 residues. In nucleotides, the CDR3 is TGTGCCAGCAGTAGGGGGAGGACAGGGACCGGGGAGCTGTTTTTT. It is translated as CASSRGRTGTGELFF.

A few counts support this clone. The chain joins TRBV5-1 to TRBJ2-5; 12 bases are a match to TRBD1. Germline lookup yields CDR1 SGHRS and CDR2 YFSETQ. J was trimmed by 5 bases and V by 3 bases; bases with no gene match: 8. CDR3 length: 16 residues. This chain's CDR3 is CASSSRDRGPGETQYF. The CDR3 region has the DNA TGCGCCAGCAGCTCCCGGGACAGGGGGCCTGGGGAGACCCAGTACTTC.

The chain is built from TRBV11-3 and TRBJ2-7; D may be TRBD1 (6 bases). Trimming pared 1 base from V and 3 bases from J, leaving 16 bases between. CDR3 length: 16 amino acids. Germline CDR1 SGHNT, CDR2 YENEEA. The CDR3 coding sequence is TGTGCCAGCAGCTTAGGGGCCGGGACAATTGACTACGAGCAGTACTTC. Protein: CASSLGAGTIDYEQYF. The whole variable domain, filled in from reference TRBV11-3 and TRBJ2-7, reads EAGVVQSPRYKIIEKKQPVAFWCNPISGHNTLYWYLQNLGQGPELLIRYENEEAVDDSQLPKDRFSAERLKGVDSTLKIQPAELGDSAVYLCASSLGAGTIDYEQYFGPGTRLTVT.

V is TRBV6-1 and J is TRBJ2-3; the match to TRBD2 covers 10 bases. Unmatched junction bases numbered 11, after V lost 4 bases and J lost 4 bases. The length of the CDR3 is 17 residues. The germline V gene encodes CDR1 MNHNS and CDR2 SASEGT. This CDR3 is CASSAQGASGSSDTQYF. CDR3 in DNA: TGTGCCAGCAGTGCCCAAGGGGCTAGCGGGAGCTCAGATACGCAGTATTTT.

V is TRBV7-8 and J is TRBJ2-7, with 7 bases identical to TRBD2. CDR1 SGHVS and CDR2 FQNEAQ come from the germline V gene. V trimming: 8 bases; J trimming: 4 bases; junction bases outside the gene matches: 8. There are 13 residues in the CDR3. The CDR3 sequence is CASGNSGFYEQYF. In DNA form, the CDR3 reads TGTGCCAGCGGGAATAGCGGGTTTTACGAGCAGTACTTC.

The chain combines TRBV7-4 with TRBJ1-5, with TRBD1 matching 7 bases. This CDR3 is 16 amino acids long. Trimming removed 5 bases from V and 4 bases from J; junction bases left unmatched: 11. From germline, CDR1 is SGHVT and CDR2 SQSDAQ. In nucleotides, the CDR3 is TGTGCCAGCAGCCGCCGGCAGGGGGTTTGGAATCAGCCCCAGCATTTT. It translates to CASSRRQGVWNQPQHF.

The rearrangement uses TRBV28 and TRBJ1-2; 9 positions agree with TRBD1. Germline CDR1 MDHEN, CDR2 SYDVKM. This CDR3 is 16 amino acids long. Trimming removed 5 bases from V and 4 bases from J; junction bases left unmatched: 11. CDR3 sequence (DNA): TGTGCCAGCAGTCCCCCGACAGGGGGTCCCCTCTATGGCTACACCTTC. Its protein product is CASSPPTGGPLYGYTF.

The chain employs TRBV10-3 and TRBJ2-1; the match to TRBD2 covers 10 bases. CDR1 is ENHRY, CDR2 SYGVKD, per germline. The CDR3 spans 15 residues. After removal of 3 bases from V and 6 bases from J, the junction contained 5 bases not matched to a gene. The CDR3 protein is CAISERTSGPNEQFF. In DNA form, the CDR3 reads TGTGCCATCAGTGAAAGGACTAGCGGCCCCAATGAGCAGTTCTTC.

V gene TRBV7-2 combines with J gene TRBJ2-5; TRBD2 agrees at 10 bases. The V and J ends lost 5 bases and 3 bases, in that order; junction bases with no gene match: 3. Germline CDR1 and CDR2: SGHTA and FQGNSA. There are 14 residues in the CDR3. In DNA form, the CDR3 reads TGTGCCAGCAGCGCTGGACTAGCGGAAGAGACCCAGTACTTC. It encodes CASSAGLAEETQYF.

V is TRBV6-6 and J is TRBJ2-2, with 8 nucleotides matching TRBD2. This CDR3 region has 15 residues. Germline loops: CDR1 MNHNY, CDR2 SVGAGI (reference sequence). V lost 3 bases, J lost 3 bases, and 3 bases stayed unmatched. CDR3 loop: CASSYSGKYTGELFF. CDR3 bases: TGTGCCAGCAGTTATAGCGGGAAGTACACCGGGGAGCTGTTTTTT.

Only one count was recorded for this clone. The chain links TRBV6-1 to TRBJ1-6; no definite D call. The CDR3 totals 15 residues. Trimming left V 2 bases short and J 10 bases short, with 15 bases between. Germline CDR1 is MNHNS and CDR2 is SASEGT. CDR3 nucleotides: TGTGCCAGCAGTGAATCGTGGGTTTTGGGCTCACCCCTCCACTTT. This codes for CASSESWVLGSPLHF.

The J gene is TRBJ1-1, the V gene TRBV6-1, with a tentative D call TRBD1 (6 bases). This CDR3 region has 15 residues. In germline, CDR1 is MNHNS, CDR2 SASEGT. V lost 8 bases and J lost 0, with 16 bases in between. In nucleotides, the CDR3 is TGTGCCAGCCGAATCGAGTGGGACATGAACACTGAAGCTTTCTTT. Translating gives CASRIEWDMNTEAFF.

V and J are TRBV4-2 and TRBJ2-1; 11 nucleotides match TRBD2. The CDR3 is 19 residues long. Germline-derived CDR1 and CDR2 are LGHNA and YNFKEQ. V was clipped by 4 bases and J by 0 bases; unmatched bases: 11. DNA of the CDR3: TGTGCCAGCAGCCCAGGGTCGGGACTAGCGGATATCTCCTACAATGAGCAGTTCTTC. This sequence encodes CASSPGSGLADISYNEQFF.

V usage is TRBV6-6 and J usage is TRBJ1-5, with TRBD1 identical over 10 bases. The CDR3 runs 15 residues. V dropped 2 bases and J dropped 2; count of bases not matched to a gene: 0. Germline V lookup: CDR1 MNHNY, CDR2 SVGAGI (reference sequence). The CDR3 sequence is CASSYDRGRNQPQHF. The CDR3 DNA follows: TGTGCCAGCAGTTACGACAGGGGGCGCAATCAGCCCCAGCATTTT.

This clone was counted a single time. This chain connects TRBV28 to TRBJ2-7; 13 bases fit TRBD2. CDR1 is MDHEN and CDR2 is SYDVKM in the germline V gene. The CDR3 loop spans 16 amino acids. V lost 6 bases and J lost 2; bases outside the gene matches: 7. The CDR3 DNA reads TGTGCCAGCAGCCGTGGGACTAGCGGGAAGACCTACGAGCAGTACTTC. It specifies CASSRGTSGKTYEQYF.

In its sample, this clone was seen a few times. The chain has TRBV11-3 and TRBJ2-5; 7 positions match TRBD1. Germline-derived CDR1 and CDR2 are SGHNT and YENEEA. V lost 5 bases, J lost 5 bases, and 8 bases stayed unmatched. CDR3 length equals 14 residues. CDR3 bases: TGTGCCAGCAGCGTCCCGGGACAGTTGGAGACCCAGTACTTC. Its protein is CASSVPGQLETQYF.

The rearrangement uses TRBV4-1 and TRBJ2-3, with a tentative D call TRBD1 (5 bases). This CDR3 contains 15 residues. V was shortened by 7 bases and J by 0 bases, with 14 bases between the two germline ends. Germline V CDR1 and CDR2: MGHRA, YSYEKL. In DNA form, the CDR3 reads TGCGCCAGCAATTGGGGCGGAATAAGCACAGATACGCAGTATTTT. Amino acid sequence: CASNWGGISTDTQYF.

The gene calls are TRBV6-1 and TRBJ1-4, with a possible D match to TRBD1 (5 bases). V was trimmed by 1 base and J by 4 bases, leaving 10 bases between them. Germline V gene lookup returns CDR1 MNHNS and CDR2 SASEGT. The length of the CDR3 is 15 residues. The CDR3 sequence is CASSEEGRNNEKLFF. DNA of the CDR3: TGTGCCAGCAGTGAAGAGGGGCGGAATAATGAAAAACTGTTTTTT.

The gene calls are TRBV9 and TRBJ2-2, with D maybe TRBD2 (6 bases). Between the trimmed V and J ends, which lost 4 bases and 0 bases, there was a span of 13 bases. Germline CDR1 SGDLS, CDR2 YYNGEE. The CDR3 covers 16 residues. CDR3 nucleotides: TGTGCCAGCAGCAAGGCGGGGCGACCGAACACCGGGGAGCTGTTTTTT. This codes for CASSKAGRPNTGELFF.

V and J are TRBV7-2 and TRBJ2-6, with 8 nucleotides matching TRBD2. V shed 5 bases, J shed 0 bases, and the junction held 6 bases outside the gene matches. The germline V gene encodes CDR1 SGHTA and CDR2 FQGNSA. The CDR3 totals 17 residues. CDR3 amino acids: CASSHSGTGSGANVLTF. CDR3 coding DNA: TGTGCCAGCAGCCATAGCGGGACCGGCTCTGGGGCCAACGTCCTGACTTTC.

This clone was detected only a few times. This sequence joins TRBV7-2 and TRBJ2-5; possible D gene TRBD2, 5 bases. TRBJ2-7 explains the end of the DNA better; the J call may be wrong. Germline lookup yields CDR1 SGHTA and CDR2 FQGNSA. This CDR3 comprises 16 residues. Here the CDR3 reads CASSLEGVGGYYEQYF. In DNA form, the CDR3 reads TGTGCCAGCAGCTTAGAAGGTGTAGGAGGATACTACGAGCAGTACTTC.

V usage is TRBV19 and J usage is TRBJ2-6, with a possible D match to TRBD1 (5 bases). Deletions cut 3 bases from V and 0 bases from J, with 9 bases between. The CDR3 loop spans 16 amino acids. CDR1 LNHDA and CDR2 SQIVND come from the germline V gene (reference sequence). For the CDR3, the DNA is TGTGCCAGTAGTATCCCAGGGATCTCTGGGGCCAACGTCCTGACTTTC. Translated: CASSIPGISGANVLTF. The full variable domain, with the rest looked up from reference TRBV19 and TRBJ2-6, is DGGITQSPKYLFRKEGQNVTLSCEQNLNHDAMYWYRQDPGQGLRLIYYSQIVNDFQKGDIAEGYSVSREKKESFPLTVTSAQKNPTAFYLCASSIPGISGANVLTFGAGSRLTVL.

This clone was counted a few times. This chain joins TRBV7-9 and TRBJ2-5, with 7 positions matching TRBD2. In germline, CDR1 is SEHNR, CDR2 FQNEAQ (reference sequence). The junction had 8 bases not matched to a gene; V was cut back by 8 bases and J by 2 bases. The CDR3 consists of 14 residues. DNA of the CDR3: TGTGCCAGCTGTGTCGGGACTACTCAAGAGACCCAGTACTTC. This encodes CASCVGTTQETQYF.

The rearrangement uses TRBV29-1 and TRBJ2-7; D unresolved. CDR1 and CDR2 from the germline V gene are SQVTM and ANQGSEA. The CDR3 consists of 12 residues. Trimming shortened V by 5 bases and J by 5 bases, and 13 bases separated the two germline ends. For the CDR3, the DNA is TGCAGCGTTCGGGTCCGGGTTGACGAGCAGTACTTC. The encoded protein is CSVRVRVDEQYF.

The chain has TRBV9 and TRBJ2-5, with a possible D match to TRBD1 (6 bases). This CDR3 has 12 residues. Looked up from germline, CDR1 is SGDLS and CDR2 is YYNGEE. Trimming cost V 4 bases and J 5 bases, with 9 bases left between them. Here the CDR3 DNA reads TGTGCCAGCAGCCCAAGGGGGGAGACCCAGTACTTC. Translated: CASSPRGETQYF. The variable domain in full, with the rest retrieved from reference TRBV9 and TRBJ2-5, is DSGVTQTPKHLITATGQRVTLRCSPRSGDLSVYWYQQSLDQGLQFLIQYYNGEERAKGNILERFSAQQFPDLHSELNLSSLELGDSALYFCASSPRGETQYFGPGTRLLVL.